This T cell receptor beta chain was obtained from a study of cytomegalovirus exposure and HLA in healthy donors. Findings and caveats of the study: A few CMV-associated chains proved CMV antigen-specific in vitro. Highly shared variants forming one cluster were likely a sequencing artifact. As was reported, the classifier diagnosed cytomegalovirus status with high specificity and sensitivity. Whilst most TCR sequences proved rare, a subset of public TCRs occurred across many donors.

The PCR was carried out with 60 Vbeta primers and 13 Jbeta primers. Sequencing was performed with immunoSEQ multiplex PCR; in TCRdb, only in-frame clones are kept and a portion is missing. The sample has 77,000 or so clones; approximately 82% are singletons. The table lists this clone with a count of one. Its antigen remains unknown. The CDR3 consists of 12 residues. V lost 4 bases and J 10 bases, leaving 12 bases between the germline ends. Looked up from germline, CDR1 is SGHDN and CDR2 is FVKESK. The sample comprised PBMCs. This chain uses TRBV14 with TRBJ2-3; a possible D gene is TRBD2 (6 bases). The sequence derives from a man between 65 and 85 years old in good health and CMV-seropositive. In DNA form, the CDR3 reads TGTGCCAGCAGCCCCCCTAGCGACCCGCAGTATTTT. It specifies CASSPPSDPQYF.